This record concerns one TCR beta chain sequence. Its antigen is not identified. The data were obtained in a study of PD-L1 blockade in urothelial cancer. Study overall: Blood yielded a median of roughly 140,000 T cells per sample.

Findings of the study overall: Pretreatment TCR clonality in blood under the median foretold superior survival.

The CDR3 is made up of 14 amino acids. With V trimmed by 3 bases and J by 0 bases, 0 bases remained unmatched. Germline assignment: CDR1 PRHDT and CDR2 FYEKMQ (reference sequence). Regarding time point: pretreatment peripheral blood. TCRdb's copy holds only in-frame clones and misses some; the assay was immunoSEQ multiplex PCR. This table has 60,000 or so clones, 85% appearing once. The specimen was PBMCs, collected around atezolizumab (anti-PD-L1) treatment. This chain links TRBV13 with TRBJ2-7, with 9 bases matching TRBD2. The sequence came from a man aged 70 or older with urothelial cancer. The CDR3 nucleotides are TGTGCCAGCAGCTTTAGCGGGAGCTCCTACGAGCAGTACTTC. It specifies CASSFSGSSYEQYF.